This T cell receptor (beta chain) was identified during a study of Graves' ophthalmopathy and Graves' hyperthyroidism. At the level of the study: Calling hyperthyroidism stable required that no ophthalmopathy show up within 18 months of follow-up. Findings of the study overall: Blood also harbored most expanded thyroid clonotypes above 0.001 frequency.

Other autoimmune diseases, uncontrolled infections, pregnancy or lactation excluded patients from enrollment. In regard to this clonotype: The antigen remains undetermined.

RNA transcripts served as template for amplifying TCR beta CDR3 sequences. The library came from an HTBI-primed first-round RT-PCR and a second-round multiplex PCR. TCRdb recomputed calls from the multiplex PCR reads with MiXCR, one row per CDR3 protein. The sample comprises a few hundred thousand distinct CDR3 sequences, about 40% of which are singletons, and about 4% rests with the top ten. V lost 8 bases and J 0 bases, leaving 23 bases between the germline ends. This CDR3 is 18 amino acids long. The germline V gene encodes CDR1 SGHNT and CDR2 YENEEA. J is TRBJ1-3 and V is TRBV11-3; D remains ambiguous. Specimen: peripheral blood or thyroid tissue (not recorded which). The TCR comes from an adult man with Graves' hyperthyroidism. DNA for the CDR3: TGTGCCAGCTCACCACCGGGTATTGGACTCAGCTCTGGAAACACCATATATTTT. It is translated as CASSPPGIGLSSGNTIYF.